One and the same sample provided the 25 T cell receptor beta chains below, sequenced in a study of T cell repertoires in cytomegalovirus infection. In TCRdb, the reads were re-called with MiXCR into one record per CDR3 protein. Of about 310,000 distinct CDR3 sequences listed, around a sixth are singletons. The sequencing sample was made of PBMCs. These receptors were obtained from a human donor in good health (CMV status not recorded). Some clones in this sample may be carry-over from other donors' samples.

Ten or more counts support this clonotype. The chain uses TRBV7-2 and TRBJ1-1; D gene ambiguous. The CDR3 length is 15 residues. Germline V gene sequence: CDR1 SGHTA, CDR2 FQGNSA. V shed 2 bases and J shed 1 base, with 11 bases lying between them. Written as DNA, the CDR3 is TGTGCCAGCAGCTTAATTCCGGTCACGAACACTGAAGCTTTCTTT. Its protein is CASSLIPVTNTEAFF.

The table lists this clonotype with many counts. The chain links TRBV12-3 or TRBV12-4 to TRBJ1-5; 7 bases match TRBD1. The CDR3 length is 17 residues. Losses at the gene ends were 3 bases for V and 2 bases for J; bases not matched to a gene: 10. The CDR3 coding sequence is TGTGCCAGCAGTTTTTTTCCGACAGGGATTGGCAATCAGCCCCAGCATTTT. This codes for CASSFFPTGIGNQPQHF.

In this sample, this clonotype turned up many times. The chain recombines TRBV6-1 with TRBJ1-4; D not resolved. Germline values: CDR1 MNHNS, CDR2 SASEGT. There are 15 residues in the CDR3. Trimming took off 1 base at V and 4 bases at J, with 10 bases between the two ends. DNA for the CDR3: TGTGCCAGCAGTGAAGTCGGCGGTTATAATGAAAAACTGTTTTTT. Translation: CASSEVGGYNEKLFF.

This clonotype has ten or more counts. DNA of the CDR3: TGTGCCAGTAGTGAGGGAGCAGGTCAGCCCCAGCATTTT. This encodes CASSEGAGQPQHF. The rearrangement uses TRBV19 and TRBJ1-5; D remains unclear. Per the germline V gene, CDR1 is LNHDA and CDR2 is SQIVND (reference sequence). Trimming removed 5 bases at V and 6 bases at J, with 11 bases between. The CDR3 is 13 amino acids.

This clonotype was seen ten or more times. The V call is TRBV7-2, the J call TRBJ2-1; TRBD2 aligns across 10 bases. Germline CDR1 SGHTA, CDR2 FQGNSA. This CDR3 comprises 16 residues. The J segment lost 5 bases and the V segment lost 5 bases, leaving 9 bases of the junction unmatched. The CDR3 here is CASSKVGLAHDNEQFF. In DNA form, the CDR3 reads TGTGCCAGCAGCAAGGTGGGACTAGCGCATGACAATGAGCAGTTCTTC.

This clonotype was observed once. CDR3 DNA: TGCAGTGCTAGACCCCCAGGGACTGGGGCCAACGTCCTGACTTTC. This gives the protein CSARPPGTGANVLTF. V and J are TRBV20-1 and TRBJ2-6, with D possibly matching TRBD1 (5 bases). CDR3 length: 15 amino acids. Germline V CDR1 and CDR2: DFQATT, SNEGSKA (reference sequence). The V and J ends lost 2 bases and 2 bases respectively, with 10 bases between them.

The chain employs TRBV10-2 and TRBJ2-7; 10 nucleotides line up with TRBD1. Germline-derived CDR1 and CDR2 are WSHSY and SAAADI. The ends lost 8 bases at V and 9 bases at J; junction bases unmatched: 13. This CDR3 contains 14 residues. CDR3: CASSTGQGIDGQYF. The DNA for the CDR3 is TGCGCCAGCTCTACGGGACAGGGGATCGACGGGCAGTACTTC.

This sequence joins TRBV19 and TRBJ2-7; no definite D call. The CDR3 is made up of 15 amino acids. The germline V gene has CDR1 LNHDA and CDR2 SQIVND (reference sequence). V was shortened by 7 bases and J by 2 bases, with 18 bases between the two germline ends. CDR3 bases: TGTGCCAGTACCCCTAGTCGTGGACCCACCTACGAGCAGTACTTC. It is translated as CASTPSRGPTYEQYF.

This clonotype was seen ten or more times. The chain is built from TRBV12-3 or TRBV12-4 and TRBJ1-1, with a tentative D call TRBD1 (6 bases). The CDR3 runs to 13 residues. V lost 1 base, J lost 6 bases, and 9 bases lay in between. The CDR3 sequence is CASSLGGGAEAFF. CDR3 bases: TGTGCCAGCAGTTTAGGAGGGGGAGCTGAAGCTTTCTTT.

The rearrangement joins TRBV5-5 to TRBJ2-7; 8 nucleotides line up with TRBD2. This CDR3 is built from 12 residues. Germline CDR1 is SGHKS and CDR2 is YYEKEE (reference sequence). The junction had 3 bases not matched to a gene; V was cut back by 6 bases and J by 4 bases. CDR3: CASTSGGYEQYF. The CDR3 DNA sequence: TGTGCCAGCACCTCGGGGGGGTACGAGCAGTACTTC.

This clonotype appeared many times. The chain links TRBV19 to TRBJ2-2; 10 bases match TRBD1. Germline CDR1 reads LNHDA; CDR2 reads SQIVND (reference sequence). CDR3 length equals 17 residues. V lost 5 bases, J lost 0 bases, and 6 bases stayed unmatched. CDR3 loop: CASSLRGQGANTGELFF. Written as DNA, the CDR3 is TGTGCCAGTAGTCTCCGCGGACAGGGGGCGAACACCGGGGAGCTGTTTTTT. Full variable domain (remainder filled in from reference TRBV19 and TRBJ2-2): DGGITQSPKYLFRKEGQNVTLSCEQNLNHDAMYWYRQDPGQGLRLIYYSQIVNDFQKGDIAEGYSVSREKKESFPLTVTSAQKNPTAFYLCASSLRGQGANTGELFFGEGSRLTVL.

This clonotype has a handful of counts. This chain links TRBV19 with TRBJ1-2; TRBD1 matches 8 bases. Germline V CDR1 and CDR2: LNHDA, SQIVND (reference sequence). This CDR3 spans 15 amino acids. The trim removed 7 bases at V and 8 bases at J, leaving 15 bases unmatched. CDR3 bases: TGTGCCAGTACCCCCCAGCGAGACAGGGGTTACGGCTACACCTTC. Translated: CASTPQRDRGYGYTF.

This clonotype was observed a handful of times. This chain joins TRBV24-1 and TRBJ2-5, with a possible D match to TRBD2 (5 bases). The CDR3 spans 11 residues. The germline gives CDR1 KGHDR, CDR2 SFDVKD. V lost 10 bases to trimming and J lost 4 bases, with 9 bases between them. CDR3 sequence reads: CATGSGETQYF. CDR3 in DNA: TGTGCCACTGGGAGCGGAGAGACCCAGTACTTC.

V and J are TRBV20-1 and TRBJ1-5; D remains ambiguous. V lost 0 bases and J 2 bases, leaving 11 bases between the germline ends. This CDR3 is 15 amino acids long. Germline CDR1 reads DFQATT; CDR2 reads SNEGSKA (reference sequence). Here the CDR3 DNA reads TGCAGTGCTAGAGATCTCGAGGGAGGCAATCAGCCCCAGCATTTT. Translation gives CSARDLEGGNQPQHF.

This clonotype has ten or more counts. The genes are TRBV7-8 and TRBJ2-1, with D possibly being TRBD1 (6 bases). CDR3 size: 15 residues. V lost 1 base and J lost 8, with 15 bases in between. CDR1 and CDR2 from the germline V gene are SGHVS and FQNEAQ. In DNA form, the CDR3 reads TGTGCCAGCAGCTTAGTGACAGGACTGGGCTATGAGCAGTTCTTC. Translated: CASSLVTGLGYEQFF.

V and J are TRBV2 and TRBJ2-6; no clear D gene. Germline CDR1 and CDR2: SNHLY and FYNNEI. This CDR3 region has 15 residues. The V and J ends lost 1 base and 2 bases respectively, with 6 bases between them. CDR3 amino acids: CASSEDRAGANVLTF. The CDR3, as DNA: TGTGCCAGCAGTGAAGATAGGGCTGGGGCCAACGTCCTGACTTTC.

The V call is TRBV6-5, the J call TRBJ2-7; 7 bases agree with TRBD1. V dropped 6 bases and J dropped 0; count of bases not matched to a gene: 8. Germline CDR1 and CDR2: MNHEY and SVGAGI. The CDR3 contains 15 residues. The CDR3 is CASRSTGVSSYEQYF. In DNA, the CDR3 is TGTGCCAGCAGGAGCACAGGGGTCAGCTCCTACGAGCAGTACTTC.

This clonotype was recorded a few times. The chain employs TRBV2 and TRBJ2-3; D perhaps matches TRBD2 (5 bases). CDR1 and CDR2 from the germline V gene are SNHLY and FYNNEI. Trimming stripped 8 bases from V and 0 bases from J, with 12 bases between. The CDR3 consists of 14 residues. CDR3 nucleotides: TGTGCCAGCGGAAGGACTGGTAGCACAGATACGCAGTATTTT. As protein: CASGRTGSTDTQYF.

This clonotype was recorded a few times. The chain uses TRBV4-2 and TRBJ1-5; TRBD1 agrees at 11 bases. J gave up 9 bases and V 4 bases, and 5 bases lay outside the gene matches. The germline V gene encodes CDR1 LGHNA and CDR2 YNFKEQ. The CDR3 runs to 14 residues. The CDR3 nucleotides read TGTGCCAGCAGCCCCGGGACAGGGGGTCGGCCCCAGCATTTT. Translated, it gives CASSPGTGGRPQHF.

This rearrangement joins TRBV5-4 to TRBJ1-2; 8 bases are shared with TRBD1. The CDR3 has 15 amino acids. Germline V gene lookup returns CDR1 SGHNT and CDR2 YYREEE (reference sequence). Germline trimming cut 4 bases from V and 4 bases from J; bases unmatched to any gene: 9. The DNA of the CDR3 is TGTGCCAGCAGCCCCGATCCGGGACAGGTCTATGGCTACACCTTC. This translates into CASSPDPGQVYGYTF.

This clonotype appeared a few times. The J gene is TRBJ1-2, the V gene TRBV5-1; D gene uncertain. CDR1 is SGHRS, CDR2 YFSETQ, per germline. Trimming stripped 0 bases from V and 6 bases from J, with 15 bases between. CDR3 length: 15 amino acids. The CDR3 DNA reads as TGCGCCAGCAGCTTGGCGGGATTGGCGTTAAATGGCTACACCTTC. Translation gives CASSLAGLALNGYTF.

This clonotype was counted only a few times. The chain is built from TRBV5-1 and TRBJ1-1, with D unresolved. CDR1 and CDR2 from the germline V gene are SGHRS and YFSETQ. The ends were cut back, 1 base at V and 3 bases at J, with 10 bases in the middle. CDR3 length: 14 amino acids. CDR3 in DNA: TGCGCCAGCAGCTTGACTCCTTTCCACACTGAAGCTTTCTTT. This gives the protein CASSLTPFHTEAFF.

This clonotype was detected only once. V is TRBV29-1 and J is TRBJ2-3; the D is unclear. V shed 7 bases and J shed 4 bases, with 18 bases lying between them. The CDR3 is 14 amino acids. The V gene's germline CDR1 is SQVTM and CDR2 ANQGSEA. Here the CDR3 reads CSGKRAAPPDTQYF. In DNA, the CDR3 is TGCAGCGGTAAAAGGGCTGCGCCCCCAGATACGCAGTATTTT.

The rearrangement uses TRBV2 and TRBJ2-7; maybe TRBD1 (6 bases). CDR1 and CDR2 (germline): SNHLY, FYNNEI. CDR3 size: 14 residues. V was clipped by 6 bases and J by 1 base, with 13 bases between them. The CDR3 region is CASRRTETSYEQYF. Here the CDR3 DNA reads TGTGCCAGCAGGCGGACAGAAACTTCCTACGAGCAGTACTTC.

This clonotype occurred many times. The genes are TRBV12-3 or TRBV12-4 and TRBJ2-7, with D maybe TRBD2 (5 bases). There are 13 residues in the CDR3. The V end was cut by 5 bases, the J end by 4 bases, with 12 bases between. The CDR3 DNA reads TGTGCCAGCAGTCCGACCGGCGGGTACGAGCAGTACTTC. Protein product: CASSPTGGYEQYF.